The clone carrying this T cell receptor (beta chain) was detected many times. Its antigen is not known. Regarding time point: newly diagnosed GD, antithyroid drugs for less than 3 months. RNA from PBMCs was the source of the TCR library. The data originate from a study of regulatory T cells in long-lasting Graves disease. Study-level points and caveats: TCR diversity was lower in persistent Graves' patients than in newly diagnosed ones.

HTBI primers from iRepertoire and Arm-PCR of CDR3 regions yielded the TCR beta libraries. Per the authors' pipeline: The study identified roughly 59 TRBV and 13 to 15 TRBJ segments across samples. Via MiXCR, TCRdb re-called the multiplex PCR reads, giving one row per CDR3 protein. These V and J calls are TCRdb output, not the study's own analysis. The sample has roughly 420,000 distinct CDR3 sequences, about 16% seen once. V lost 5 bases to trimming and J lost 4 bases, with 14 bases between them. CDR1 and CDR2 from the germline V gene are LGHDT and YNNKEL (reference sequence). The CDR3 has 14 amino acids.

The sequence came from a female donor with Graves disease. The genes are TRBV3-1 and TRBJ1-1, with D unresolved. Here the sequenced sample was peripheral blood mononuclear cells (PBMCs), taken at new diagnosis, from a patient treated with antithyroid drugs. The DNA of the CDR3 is TGTGCCAGCAGCTCCGGAGACGGGCCCACTGAAGCTTTCTTT. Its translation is CASSSGDGPTEAFF.